This T cell receptor beta chain was captured in a study of T cell clones after liver transplantation. Study-wide context: Immunosuppression withdrawal was tried within 2 years after liver transplantation in this trial. Without induction therapy, subjects received standard immunosuppression until 12-24 months post-transplant.

About this clone: The sample has other DNA sequences that encode this CDR3 too.

CD3+CD4+ and CD3+CD8+ cells were FACS-sorted from thawed unstimulated PBMCs. The assay was immunoSEQ multiplex PCR, and TCRdb's table has in-frame clones only and misses some. The data show roughly 80,000 clones, with roughly 82% seen just once and about 0.45% held by the top ten. V lost 1 base and J lost 1; bases outside the gene matches: 5. Germline CDR1 SGHAT, CDR2 FQNNGV. The length of the CDR3 is 16 residues. The sample consisted of CD4+ T cells from blood, taken around 45 months after liver transplant. The rearrangement uses TRBV11-2 and TRBJ2-7; 9 bases are a match to TRBD2. The receptor was isolated from a human patient who received a liver transplant. A share of the T cells may be of graft donor origin. The CDR3 protein is CASSLATSGSSYEQYF. The CDR3 nucleotides read TGTGCCAGCAGCTTAGCGACTAGCGGAAGTTCCTACGAGCAGTACTTC.